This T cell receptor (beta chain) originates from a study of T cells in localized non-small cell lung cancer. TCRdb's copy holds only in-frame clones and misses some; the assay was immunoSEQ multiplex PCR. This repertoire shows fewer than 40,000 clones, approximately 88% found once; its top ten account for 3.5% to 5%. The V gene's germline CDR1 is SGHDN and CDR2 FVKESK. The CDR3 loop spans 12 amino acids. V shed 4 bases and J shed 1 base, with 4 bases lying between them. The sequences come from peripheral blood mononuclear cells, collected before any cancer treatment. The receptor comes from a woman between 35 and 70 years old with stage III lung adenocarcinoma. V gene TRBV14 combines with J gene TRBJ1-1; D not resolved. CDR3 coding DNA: TGTGCCAGCAGCCGGGGGAACACTGAAGCTTTCTTT. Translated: CASSRGNTEAFF.